The T cell receptor (beta chain) under discussion was sequenced for a study of tumor and adjacent non-tumor tissue in lung cancer. Study information: Patients comprised about a dozen adenocarcinoma, 2 squamous cell carcinoma and 1 small cell lung cancer. On average, productive TCRbeta reads reached about 4.17 million per sample.

Study outcomes and limitations: Higher tumor TCR diversity was associated with shorter survival. Normal lung showed higher cumulative top 100 clone frequency than tumor.

The length of the CDR3 is 14 residues. V was trimmed by 6 bases and J by 4 bases, leaving 13 bases between them. Germline loops: CDR1 SGHVS, CDR2 FQNEAQ. Three rounds of nested PCR, following a modified ARM-PCR protocol, produced the TCRbeta library. Using its own MiXCR run on the multiplex PCR reads, TCRdb lists one record per CDR3 protein. The sample carries 90,000 to 120,000 distinct CDR3 sequences, 55% to 65% recorded once. RNA was extracted from bulk tissue without any cell sorting. This non-tumor lung sample came from over 3 cm beyond the tumor edge. This clonotype was detected only a few times. Its antigen remains unknown.

This sequence joins TRBV7-8 and TRBJ2-1; D is perhaps TRBD2 (5 bases). Sequencing was performed on distant non-tumor lung tissue. The source of this sequence is a man aged 25-40 years with non-small cell lung cancer. Written as DNA, the CDR3 is TGTGCCAGCAGAAGGACTGACGATTACAATGAGCAGTTCTTC. Residues: CASRRTDDYNEQFF.